Each of the 6 T cell receptor beta chains below was sequenced from the same sample in a study of PD-L1 blockade in urothelial cancer. Described time point: peripheral blood 6 weeks after treatment start. The table came from immunoSEQ multiplex PCR; TCRdb's copy has only in-frame clones and leaves some out. The sample has 50,000 or so clones; about 85% are singletons. This material consisted of PBMCs, taken around atezolizumab (anti-PD-L1) treatment. These receptors originate from a middle-aged man with urothelial cancer.

This rearrangement joins TRBV19 to TRBJ1-5; D is undetermined. Trimming pared 5 bases from V and 0 bases from J, leaving 11 bases between. The CDR3 consists of 15 residues. Germline values: CDR1 LNHDA, CDR2 SQIVND (reference sequence). The CDR3 reads CASSVQAISNQPQHF. CDR3 DNA: TGTGCCAGTAGTGTGCAGGCGATTAGCAATCAGCCCCAGCATTTT. Combining the CDR3 with reference TRBV19 and TRBJ1-5 gives the whole variable domain DGGITQSPKYLFRKEGQNVTLSCEQNLNHDAMYWYRQDPGQGLRLIYYSQIVNDFQKGDIAEGYSVSREKKESFPLTVTSAQKNPTAFYLCASSVQAISNQPQHFGDGTRLSIL.

The rearrangement joins TRBV6-5 to TRBJ2-7; 8 nucleotides line up with TRBD2. Germline V gene sequence: CDR1 MNHEY, CDR2 SVGAGI. V was clipped by 2 bases and J by 2 bases; unmatched bases: 8. This CDR3 spans 16 amino acids. DNA of the CDR3: TGTGCCAGCAGTTACGGGGCGACTAGCGAGACCTACGAGCAGTACTTC. Its translation is CASSYGATSETYEQYF.

The rearrangement uses TRBV7-9 and TRBJ2-5, with a weak D call TRBD1 (5 bases). V was cut by 1 base and J by 7 bases, with 22 bases left in between. The CDR3 is made up of 17 amino acids. CDR1 and CDR2 (germline): SEHNR, FQNEAQ (reference sequence). CDR3 nucleotides: TGTGCCAGCAGCTTAGACCTTACAGGCCGTCTCATGGGGACCCAGTACTTC. The encoded protein is CASSLDLTGRLMGTQYF. The full variable domain, rest sourced from reference TRBV7-9 and TRBJ2-5, is DTGVSQNPRHKITKRGQNVTFRCDPISEHNRLYWYRQTLGQGPEFLTYFQNEAQLEKSRLLSDRFSAERPKGSFSTLEIQRTEQGDSAMYLCASSLDLTGRLMGTQYFGPGTRLLVL.

A single count supports this clone. The rearrangement joins TRBV6-1 to TRBJ2-5; tentative D call: TRBD1 (6 bases). This CDR3 spans 14 amino acids. Germline-derived CDR1 and CDR2 are MNHNS and SASEGT. The V end was cut by 0 bases, the J end by 1 base, with 6 bases between. The CDR3 sequence: CASSEAGAQETQYF. CDR3 bases: TGTGCCAGCAGTGAAGCGGGGGCCCAAGAGACCCAGTACTTC.

The chain carries TRBV5-6 and TRBJ2-6; unclear D gene. The CDR3 totals 17 residues. The V and J ends lost 4 bases and 0 bases respectively, with 14 bases between them. The germline V gene encodes CDR1 SGHDT and CDR2 YYEEEE. In DNA form, the CDR3 reads TGTGCCAGCAGCGCCCGGGTCTCAGTCTCTGGGGCCAACGTCCTGACTTTC. Amino acids: CASSARVSVSGANVLTF.

The V gene is TRBV19, the J gene TRBJ1-2; D might be TRBD1 (5 bases). The V end lost 6 bases, the J end lost 4 bases, and 12 bases lay between the germline ends. CDR3 size: 13 residues. From germline, CDR1 is LNHDA and CDR2 SQIVND (reference sequence). The CDR3 sequence is CASSPGGVYGYTF. DNA for the CDR3: TGTGCCAGTAGCCCTGGGGGGGTCTATGGCTACACCTTC.